The 28 T cell receptor beta chains below were found in one sample sequenced in a study of blood T cell repertoires in COVID-19. Only in-frame clones appear in the TCRdb table, and some are missing; sequencing was by immunoSEQ multiplex PCR. The table lists some 69,000 clones, 60% to 80% of them singletons. The sample taken for sequencing was peripheral blood. These receptor sequences come from a man aged 55 to 69 with acute or convalescent COVID-19.

This clone was found once. The J gene is TRBJ1-3, the V gene TRBV29-1; 7 bases map to TRBD1. This CDR3 region has 12 residues. Germline V CDR1 and CDR2: SQVTM, ANQGSEA. The DNA for the CDR3 is TGCAGTGCCGGGACAGAGGGAAACACCATATATTTT. Translation gives CSAGTEGNTIYF.

The V call is TRBV9, the J call TRBJ2-3; D is perhaps TRBD2 (7 bases). This CDR3 is 15 amino acids long. Germline V gene lookup returns CDR1 SGDLS and CDR2 YYNGEE. Trimming shortened V by 0 bases and J by 3 bases, and 11 bases separated the two germline ends. The DNA of the CDR3 is TGTGCCAGCAGCGTAGGGGGGGGCGGGACAGATACGCAGTATTTT. Translating it yields CASSVGGGGTDTQYF.

The rearrangement joins TRBV10-3 to TRBJ2-7; 7 bases fit TRBD1. CDR1 and CDR2 (germline): ENHRY, SYGVKD. The CDR3 loop spans 16 amino acids. V was pared by 4 bases and J by 3 bases, with 12 bases of the junction left unmatched. The CDR3 here is CAISVLKGGSGYEQYF. The CDR3 DNA reads as TGTGCCATCAGTGTCCTTAAAGGGGGCTCCGGCTACGAGCAGTACTTC.

This rearrangement joins TRBV18 to TRBJ1-2, with D unclear. Per the germline V gene, CDR1 is KGHSH and CDR2 is LQKENI. The V and J ends lost 5 bases and 2 bases respectively, with 15 bases between them. CDR3 size: 15 residues. The CDR3 bases are TGTGCCAGCTCAACCTCTATACAGAGCAACTATGGCTACACCTTC. It yields the protein CASSTSIQSNYGYTF.

CDR3 sequence: CATSRDRGYRVGEKLFF. The CDR3 DNA reads as TGTGCCACCAGCAGAGATCGCGGTTACAGGGTGGGTGAAAAACTGTTTTTT. V and J are TRBV15 and TRBJ1-4; D perhaps matches TRBD1 (6 bases). Trimming shortened V by 0 bases and J by 7 bases, and 18 bases separated the two germline ends. This CDR3 contains 17 residues. Germline V CDR1 and CDR2: LNHNV, YYDKDF (reference sequence).

V gene TRBV2 combines with J gene TRBJ1-5, with 7 bases aligning to TRBD1. V lost 8 bases and J lost 2; bases outside the gene matches: 3. The CDR3 totals 13 residues. Germline V gene data show CDR1 as SNHLY and CDR2 as FYNNEI. The CDR3 protein is CASLGQGNQPQHF. CDR3 coding DNA: TGTGCCAGCCTCGGACAGGGCAATCAGCCCCAGCATTTT.

The genes are TRBV29-1 and TRBJ1-5; tentative D call: TRBD1 (5 bases). The CDR3 totals 13 residues. V was cut by 4 bases and J by 4 bases, with 11 bases left in between. CDR1 is SQVTM, CDR2 ANQGSEA, per germline. CDR3 in DNA: TGCAGCGTTGTAGCGGGGGGGAATCAGCCCCAGCATTTT. It translates to CSVVAGGNQPQHF.

The chain employs TRBV6-1 and TRBJ1-2; D is unresolved. The CDR3 is made up of 15 amino acids. The ends were cut back, 0 bases at V and 8 bases at J, with 16 bases in the middle. The germline CDR1 and CDR2 sequences are MNHNS and SASEGT. The CDR3 is CASSEAHTAYEGYTF. The CDR3 nucleotides read TGTGCCAGCAGTGAAGCTCACACAGCTTACGAAGGCTACACCTTC.

The chain employs TRBV7-9 and TRBJ1-1, with TRBD1 identical over 9 bases. Losses at the gene ends were 5 bases for V and 0 bases for J; bases not matched to a gene: 4. Germline CDR1 SEHNR, CDR2 FQNEAQ (reference sequence). The CDR3 has 15 residues. CDR3 DNA sequence: TGTGCCAGCAGCCCCCGGGACAGGGTGAACACTGAAGCTTTCTTT. Protein sequence: CASSPRDRVNTEAFF.

The chain has TRBV6-1 and TRBJ2-3, with D possibly matching TRBD2 (6 bases). The V end lost 2 bases, the J end lost 6 bases, and 18 bases lay between the germline ends. CDR1 and CDR2 (germline): MNHNS, SASEGT. The CDR3 loop spans 16 amino acids. The CDR3 reads CASSESRTTPRDTQYF. CDR3 nucleotides: TGTGCCAGCAGTGAAAGTAGGACTACGCCTAGGGATACGCAGTATTTT.

The chain employs TRBV16 and TRBJ1-5; TRBD1 matches at 8 bases. This CDR3 has 18 residues. CDR1 is KGHSY and CDR2 is FQNENV in the germline V gene. V shed 4 bases, J shed 1 base, and the junction held 12 bases outside the gene matches. The CDR3 is CASSPINSGGGSNQPQHF. CDR3 coding DNA: TGTGCCAGCAGCCCTATCAATTCAGGGGGCGGCAGCAATCAGCCCCAGCATTTT.

The V call is TRBV19, the J call TRBJ2-7; 8 nucleotides line up with TRBD2. The germline CDR1 and CDR2 sequences are LNHDA and SQIVND (reference sequence). This CDR3 is 15 amino acids long. V lost 3 bases to trimming and J lost 0 bases; unmatched junction nucleotides: 4. CDR3 DNA sequence: TGTGCCAGTAGTATCCAGCGGGGGAGCTCCTACGAGCAGTACTTC. Translated: CASSIQRGSSYEQYF.

This chain uses TRBV3-1 (or the pseudogene TRBV3-2) with TRBJ1-6; D unresolved. The CDR3 is 14 amino acids. Germline assignment: CDR1 LGHDT and CDR2 YNNKEL (reference sequence). The V gene lost 4 bases and the J gene lost 0 bases, with 4 bases spanning the gap. The CDR3 DNA is TGTGCCAGCAGCCGAGGCTCCTATAATTCACCCCTCCACTTT. The encoded protein is CASSRGSYNSPLHF.

The table lists this clone with a few counts. The V gene is TRBV5-8, the J gene TRBJ2-1; D unresolved. CDR3 length: 18 amino acids. The germline V and J ends were trimmed by 3 bases and 6 bases, with 25 bases remaining between them. CDR1 is SGHTS, CDR2 YDEGEE, per germline. The CDR3 sequence: CASSSPRPSTRRINEQFF. The CDR3 nucleotides are TGTGCCAGCAGCTCGCCCCGCCCCTCAACACGCCGAATCAATGAGCAGTTCTTC.

This clone was recorded once. V gene TRBV10-3 combines with J gene TRBJ2-5; D is perhaps TRBD1 (5 bases). Looked up from germline, CDR1 is ENHRY and CDR2 is SYGVKD. This CDR3 has 13 residues. V lost 6 bases, J lost 1 base, and 9 bases lay in between. CDR3 sequence: CAIRQAIQETQYF. In DNA, the CDR3 is TGTGCCATCAGACAGGCGATCCAAGAGACCCAGTACTTC.

The rearrangement links TRBV6-1 to TRBJ1-1; 8 bases match TRBD1. Germline-derived CDR1 and CDR2 are MNHNS and SASEGT. This CDR3 is built from 14 residues. Trimming cost V 3 bases and J 6 bases; bases outside gene matches: 6. The CDR3 reads CASSDRGLTAEAFF. The DNA for the CDR3 is TGTGCCAGCAGTGACAGGGGGCTGACAGCTGAAGCTTTCTTT.

The chain recombines TRBV24-1 with TRBJ2-7, with 8 bases aligning to TRBD1. The length of the CDR3 is 16 residues. Per the germline V gene, CDR1 is KGHDR and CDR2 is SFDVKD. J gave up 2 bases and V 2 bases, and 7 bases lay outside the gene matches. The CDR3 loop is CATSDSSGGQTYEQYF. In nucleotides, the CDR3 is TGTGCCACCAGTGATTCTTCAGGGGGCCAGACCTACGAGCAGTACTTC.

As DNA, the CDR3 is TGCGCCAGCAGCTTGGGGCTAGCCATACAAGAGACCCAGTACTTC. Protein: CASSLGLAIQETQYF. V and J are TRBV5-1 and TRBJ2-5; possibly TRBD2 for D (5 bases). The CDR3 is 15 residues long. CDR1 and CDR2 from the germline V gene are SGHRS and YFSETQ. V was cut by 0 bases and J by 2 bases, with 11 bases left in between.

This clone was seen just once. The chain employs TRBV2 and TRBJ1-2; 7 nucleotides line up with TRBD1. This CDR3 has 16 residues. Trimming removed 8 bases from V and 0 bases from J; junction bases left unmatched: 12. Germline V gives CDR1 SNHLY, CDR2 FYNNEI. The CDR3 sequence: CASALRGYPANYGYTF. The CDR3 DNA reads as TGTGCCAGCGCACTCAGGGGGTACCCGGCTAACTATGGCTACACCTTC.

This chain links TRBV10-1 with TRBJ2-1; TRBD2 aligns across 9 bases. From germline, CDR1 is WNHNN and CDR2 SYGVQD (reference sequence). The CDR3 is 18 amino acids. J gave up 4 bases and V 5 bases, and 15 bases lay outside the gene matches. CDR3 DNA: TGCGCCAGCAGTTATCGCCCCAGGGTAGCGGGGGAATACAATGAGCAGTTCTTC. This gives the protein CASSYRPRVAGEYNEQFF.

V gene TRBV2 combines with J gene TRBJ2-1, with 9 bases that match TRBD1. CDR1 and CDR2 (germline): SNHLY, FYNNEI. V was pared by 5 bases and J by 0 bases, with 2 bases of the junction left unmatched. This CDR3 has 15 amino acids. The CDR3 reads CASSQTGGSYNEQFF. The CDR3, as DNA: TGTGCCAGCAGTCAGACAGGGGGCTCCTACAATGAGCAGTTCTTC.

The V gene is TRBV7-6, the J gene TRBJ2-7; 8 positions agree with TRBD1. The CDR3 spans 15 residues. In germline, CDR1 is SGHVS, CDR2 FNYEAQ. V trimming: 2 bases; J trimming: 1 base; junction bases outside the gene matches: 4. CDR3 sequence reads: CASSLLGQGSYEQYF. The CDR3 region has the DNA TGTGCCAGCAGCTTATTAGGACAGGGATCCTACGAGCAGTACTTC.

This CDR3 reads CASSHSSGGAYEQYF. DNA for the CDR3: TGTGCCAGCTCCCATAGTAGCGGGGGGGCTTACGAGCAGTACTTC. This sequence joins TRBV18 and TRBJ2-7; 11 bases match TRBD2. This CDR3 spans 15 amino acids. The V and J ends lost 6 bases and 4 bases, in that order; junction bases with no gene match: 8. The V gene's germline CDR1 is KGHSH and CDR2 LQKENI.

This chain uses TRBV6-2 or TRBV6-3 with TRBJ1-4, with D unresolved. The V gene lost 0 bases and the J gene lost 5 bases, with 16 bases spanning the gap. Per germline, CDR1 MNHEY and CDR2 SVGEGT. There are 17 residues in the CDR3. CDR3 sequence reads: CASSYSTSGKLNEKLFF. The CDR3 coding sequence is TGTGCCAGCAGTTACTCGACATCTGGCAAGCTGAATGAAAAACTGTTTTTT.

The V gene is TRBV12-3 or TRBV12-4, the J gene TRBJ1-2; D might be TRBD1 (6 bases). V was clipped by 4 bases and J by 7 bases, with 10 bases between them. This CDR3 has 12 amino acids. This CDR3 is CASSSNRVGYTF. In nucleotides, the CDR3 is TGTGCCAGCAGTTCAAACAGGGTTGGCTACACCTTC.

A word on this clone: At the DNA level, this CDR3 is encoded by other sequences in the same sample as well. The CDR3, as DNA: TGTGCCAGTAGTTCTCTGACAGGGCGTAATTCACCCCTCCACTTT. Translation: CASSSLTGRNSPLHF. V is TRBV19 and J is TRBJ1-6, with 7 nucleotides matching TRBD1. The CDR3 has 15 amino acids. Per the germline V gene, CDR1 is LNHDA and CDR2 is SQIVND (reference sequence). V was clipped by 5 bases and J by 6 bases; unmatched bases: 7.

The CDR3 loop is CASSLGGGITF. The DNA for the CDR3 is TGTGCCAGCAGCTTAGGGGGAGGCATCACCTTC. V gene TRBV11-2 combines with J gene TRBJ1-2; D is ambiguous. Germline-derived CDR1 and CDR2 are SGHAT and FQNNGV. Trimming removed 1 base from V and 13 bases from J, with 10 bases in between. The CDR3 contains 11 residues.

V usage is TRBV19 and J usage is TRBJ1-2, with a tentative D call TRBD1 (6 bases). Germline values: CDR1 LNHDA, CDR2 SQIVND (reference sequence). The CDR3 contains 15 residues. V lost 1 base and J 5 bases, leaving 14 bases between the germline ends. CDR3 DNA sequence: TGTGCCAGTAGTATAGCGGGCAAAACAGGGTATGGCTACACCTTC. It translates to CASSIAGKTGYGYTF.